This T cell receptor (beta chain) was captured in a study of intratumoral heterogeneity in liver cancer. Sampled areas showed no macroscopic evidence of necrosis or hemorrhage. The V end was cut by 1 base, the J end by 0 bases, with 3 bases between. The CDR3 sequence is 13 residues long. Germline CDR1 and CDR2: LGHNA and YNFKEQ. Data came from immunoSEQ multiplex PCR; TCRdb stores just in-frame clones and leaves some out. The repertoire has over 5,500 clones, 68% of them found once; the top ten carry roughly a fifth. The chain links TRBV4-2 to TRBJ1-1; the D is unclear. This specimen consisted of tumor-adjacent normal tissue, obtained before any cancer treatment. This TCR was recovered from a man between 65 and 85 years old with hepatocellular carcinoma. CDR3 DNA: TGTGCCAGCAGCCAAGGGATGAACACTGAAGCTTTCTTT. The encoded protein is CASSQGMNTEAFF.